This paragraph covers one TCR beta chain sequence. Only in-frame clones appear in the TCRdb table, and some are missing; sequencing was by immunoSEQ multiplex PCR. The table records 1,500 to 2,000 clones, around 79% of them present only once. The tumor samples were collected prior to definitive surgery or chemotherapy. There are 13 residues in the CDR3. V dropped 2 bases and J dropped 6 bases, with 10 bases sitting between them. Germline V gene lookup returns CDR1 KGHSH and CDR2 LQKENI. The entry originates in a study of high-grade serous ovarian cancer treatment subgroups. The sample consisted of tumor tissue. The source of this sequence is a human donor with high-grade serous ovarian cancer. The chain couples TRBV18 to TRBJ1-2, with a tentative D call TRBD1 (6 bases). In nucleotides, the CDR3 is TGTGCCAGCTCACCAGACAGGTGGAATGGCTACACCTTC. This sequence encodes CASSPDRWNGYTF.